This T cell receptor beta chain is from a study of OX40 agonist ivuxolimab in advanced cancers. On the study more broadly: Partial response was recorded in three patients: one hepatocellular carcinoma and two cutaneous melanoma cases.

Overall study results and limits: In general, CD8+ T cells held more expanded clones than CD4+ did, on average.

Profiled with immunoSEQ multiplex PCR; TCRdb holds only in-frame clones, not every one. Here the sample spans about 72,000 clones, about 93% being singletons. As regards this clone: Its antigen is not known.

V was pared by 4 bases and J by 11 bases, with 19 bases of the junction left unmatched. The CDR3 covers 18 residues. The germline gives CDR1 SGHNT, CDR2 YENEEA. The sequence was collected from an adult with an advanced solid tumor such as melanoma, head and neck, liver or kidney cancer. This sample comprised CD4+ or CD8+ T cells sorted from blood, obtained in a trial of the OX40 agonist ivuxolimab. The genes are TRBV11-3 and TRBJ2-7, with TRBD2 identical over 14 bases. CDR3 in DNA: TGTGCCAGCAGCTCCCACTCTAGGACTAGCGGGAGGTCTGATGATAAGTACTTC. The encoded protein is CASSSHSRTSGRSDDKYF.